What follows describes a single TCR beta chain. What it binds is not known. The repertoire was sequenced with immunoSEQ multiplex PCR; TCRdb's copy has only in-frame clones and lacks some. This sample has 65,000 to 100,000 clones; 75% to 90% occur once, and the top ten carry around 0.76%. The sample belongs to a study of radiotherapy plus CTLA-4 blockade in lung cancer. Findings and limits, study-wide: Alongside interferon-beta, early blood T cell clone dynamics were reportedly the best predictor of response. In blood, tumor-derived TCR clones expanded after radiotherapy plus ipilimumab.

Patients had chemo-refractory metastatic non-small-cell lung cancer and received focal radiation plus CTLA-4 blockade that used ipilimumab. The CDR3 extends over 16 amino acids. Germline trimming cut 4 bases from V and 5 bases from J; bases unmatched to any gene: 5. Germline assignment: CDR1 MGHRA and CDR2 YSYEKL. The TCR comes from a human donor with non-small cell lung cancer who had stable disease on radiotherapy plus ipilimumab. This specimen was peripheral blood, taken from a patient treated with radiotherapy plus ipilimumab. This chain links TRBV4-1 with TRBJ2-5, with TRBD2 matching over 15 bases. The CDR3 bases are TGCGCCAGCAGCCCTGGACTAGCGGGAGGGTGGGAGACCCAGTACTTC. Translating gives CASSPGLAGGWETQYF.